One sample yielded the 4 T cell receptor beta chains listed below, sequenced in a study of blood T cell repertoires in COVID-19. Clones were read by immunoSEQ multiplex PCR, and TCRdb kept only the in-frame ones, dropping some. The table includes roughly 260,000 clones, approximately 90% detected once. The specimen sequenced was peripheral blood. These receptor sequences come from a middle-aged woman who had recovered from COVID-19.

The gene calls are TRBV28 and TRBJ1-4; 11 positions match TRBD1. The length of the CDR3 is 17 residues. Looked up from germline, CDR1 is MDHEN and CDR2 is SYDVKM. The V and J ends lost 6 bases and 4 bases, in that order; junction bases with no gene match: 10. CDR3 loop: CASSIGQGANYNEKLFF. The CDR3 nucleotides are TGTGCCAGCAGCATTGGACAGGGGGCAAATTATAATGAAAAACTGTTTTTT.

This clone has just a few counts. V and J are TRBV4-3 and TRBJ1-5; perhaps TRBD1 as D (5 bases). The CDR3 extends over 13 amino acids. Trimming stripped 4 bases from V and 5 bases from J, with 9 bases between. Germline V gene sequence: CDR1 LGHNA, CDR2 YSLEER. CDR3 nucleotides: TGCGCCAGCAGCCTCCGGGGGGATCAGCCCCAGCATTTT. This codes for CASSLRGDQPQHF.

The genes are TRBV4-1 and TRBJ2-4, with D tentatively TRBD1 (7 bases). This CDR3 comprises 14 residues. Trimming removed 4 bases at V and 5 bases at J, with 12 bases between. Germline V gene sequence: CDR1 MGHRA, CDR2 YSYEKL. The CDR3 coding sequence is TGCGCCAGCAGCCCCAGGGGGGCCGAAAACATTCAGTACTTC. Translating it yields CASSPRGAENIQYF.

CDR3 nucleotide sequence: TGTGCCAGCAGCGAAGCGGGGGGGCAAGAGACCCAGTACTTC. This translates into CASSEAGGQETQYF. This chain links TRBV9 with TRBJ2-5; 10 nucleotides align to TRBD2. Losses at the gene ends were 3 bases for V and 2 bases for J; bases not matched to a gene: 1. The germline CDR1 and CDR2 sequences are SGDLS and YYNGEE. This CDR3 spans 14 amino acids. The whole variable domain, filled in from reference TRBV9 and TRBJ2-5, reads DSGVTQTPKHLITATGQRVTLRCSPRSGDLSVYWYQQSLDQGLQFLIQYYNGEERAKGNILERFSAQQFPDLHSELNLSSLELGDSALYFCASSEAGGQETQYFGPGTRLLVL.